This TCR beta chain was recorded in a study of blood T cell repertoires in COVID-19. Study-level information: Samples representing acute and convalescent COVID-19 were sourced from the United States, Italy and Spain.

The authors' processing: Amplified reference gene primers provided the basis for estimating nucleated cell counts. The protocol was immunoSEQ multiplex PCR, while the TCRdb copy is restricted to in-frame clones and leaves out a portion. V, J and clone size are taken as reported in that table, and D and trimming were inferred from the DNA itself. The sample has 65,000 to 85,000 clones, approximately 81% seen once. This TCR was recovered from a woman aged 55-69 years with acute or convalescent COVID-19. Sample: peripheral blood.

CDR3 region: CAIRGLGTFGTEAFF. CDR3 sequence (DNA): TGTGCCATCAGAGGACTGGGGACATTTGGCACTGAAGCTTTCTTT. The V call is TRBV10-3, the J call TRBJ1-1, with D possibly matching TRBD1 (6 bases). Germline CDR1 and CDR2: ENHRY and SYGVKD. The CDR3 runs to 15 residues. V gave up 6 bases and J gave up 4 bases, with 18 bases separating them.